Here is one TCR beta chain with its context. What it recognizes is unknown. These data originate in a study of cytomegalovirus exposure and HLA in healthy donors. The PCR made use of 60 Vbeta and 13 Jbeta primers. Sequenced by immunoSEQ multiplex PCR; TCRdb stores in-frame clones only, minus some. The repertoire holds about 190,000 clones, roughly 76% seen once, with approximately 2.1% in the top ten. Whole-study findings and limits: Common viral pathogens seemed to be connected with several of the most significant clusters, according to a later analysis. Altogether, 170 or so TCR beta chains were recorded as cytomegalovirus-associated.

Each donor was healthy, and each was a bone marrow donor. In germline, CDR1 is SNHLY, CDR2 FYNNEI. This CDR3 is built from 13 residues. V dropped 7 bases and J dropped 7; count of bases not matched to a gene: 7. The sequencing sample was made of PBMCs. The V call is TRBV2, the J call TRBJ2-1, with 7 bases matching TRBD1. The receptor was derived from a woman in her twenties or thirties in good health and CMV-seropositive. The CDR3 region has the DNA TGTGCCAGCATTCCCGACAGGGTAAATGAGCAGTTCTTC. It specifies CASIPDRVNEQFF.